This entry lists 23 T cell receptor beta chains sequenced from one sample in a study of identical twins. TCRdb called the 5' RACE reads again in MiXCR, with one record for every CDR3 protein. The sample shows hundreds of thousands of distinct CDR3 sequences, 12% of them seen only once. These records were also assigned to another study, of yellow fever vaccine responses in identical twins.

What was sequenced was CD8+ T cells sorted from blood. The receptors originated from a woman younger than 35 in good health.

The rearrangement links TRBV2 to TRBJ2-7, with D perhaps matching TRBD1 or TRBD2 (6 bases each). The V gene lost 6 bases and the J gene lost 4 bases, with 16 bases spanning the gap. The CDR3 is 14 residues long. Germline values: CDR1 SNHLY, CDR2 FYNNEI. This CDR3 reads CASRGGPGAYEQYF. In DNA, the CDR3 is TGTGCCAGCAGGGGGGGTCCGGGGGCGTACGAGCAGTACTTC.

V is TRBV12-5 and J is TRBJ2-7; 8 nucleotides match TRBD2. The germline gives CDR1 LGHNT, CDR2 FRNRAP. The V segment lost 6 bases and the J segment 5 bases; nucleotides outside the gene matches: 9. The CDR3 has 14 amino acids. DNA of the CDR3: TGTGCTAGTGGCCCTGGGAGCGGGAGACACGAGCAGTACTTC. It specifies CASGPGSGRHEQYF.

The chain combines TRBV7-9 with TRBJ2-7, with a weak D call TRBD1 (6 bases). The V end lost 0 bases, the J end lost 3 bases, and 6 bases lay between the germline ends. The CDR3 sequence is 13 residues long. The germline V gene encodes CDR1 SEHNR and CDR2 FQNEAQ (reference sequence). As DNA, the CDR3 is TGTGCCAGCAGCTTAGCGGACAGCTACGAGCAGTACGTC. Protein sequence: CASSLADSYEQYV.

The genes are TRBV13 and TRBJ2-7, with 8 positions matching TRBD2. This CDR3 region has 13 residues. In germline, CDR1 is PRHDT, CDR2 FYEKMQ (reference sequence). V dropped 6 bases and J dropped 6; count of bases not matched to a gene: 7. This chain's CDR3 is CASRVAGSREQYF. CDR3 in DNA: TGTGCCAGCAGGGTAGCGGGAAGTCGCGAGCAGTACTTC.

The chain carries TRBV28 and TRBJ2-3; 8 positions agree with TRBD2. CDR1 and CDR2 from the germline V gene are MDHEN and SYDVKM. This CDR3 contains 14 residues. V was pared by 7 bases and J by 1 base, with 4 bases of the junction left unmatched. The CDR3 DNA reads as TGTGCCAGCACCTTAGCGGGGCGCACAGATACGCAGTATTTT. Protein: CASTLAGRTDTQYF. Using reference TRBV28 and TRBJ2-3 for the parts outside the CDR3, the full variable domain is DVKVTQSSRYLVKRTGEKVFLECVQDMDHENMFWYRQDPGLGLRLIYFSYDVKMKEKGDIPEGYSVSREKKERFSLILESASTNQTSMYLCASTLAGRTDTQYFGPGTRLTVL.

The J gene is TRBJ2-5, the V gene TRBV6-1, with a tentative D call TRBD2 (7 bases). V was trimmed by 6 bases and J by 5 bases, leaving 22 bases between them. CDR3 size: 16 residues. Germline V lookup: CDR1 MNHNS, CDR2 SASEGT. The CDR3, as DNA: TGTGCCAGCAGCCTAGGGAGGGGGGGGCCGTTCGAGACCCAGTACTTC. It yields the protein CASSLGRGGPFETQYF.

The V call is TRBV4-2, the J call TRBJ1-1; D unclear. The CDR3 loop spans 12 amino acids. Germline CDR1 and CDR2: LGHNA and YNFKEQ. Trimming cost V 3 bases and J 6 bases, with 8 bases left between them. This chain's CDR3 is CASSHWASEAFF. DNA for the CDR3: TGTGCCAGCAGCCATTGGGCCTCTGAAGCTTTCTTT.

The genes are TRBV6-1 and TRBJ2-5; 8 bases line up with TRBD1. This CDR3 region has 16 residues. Trimming cost V 2 bases and J 4 bases; bases outside gene matches: 9. CDR1 MNHNS and CDR2 SASEGT come from the germline V gene. The CDR3 DNA is TGTGCCAGCAGTGAAATTGCAGGGGGCGGAGGAGAGACCCAGTACTTC. This codes for CASSEIAGGGGETQYF.

This clonotype was seen many times. This rearrangement joins TRBV6-5 to TRBJ1-1, with 8 bases lining up with TRBD1. Trimming at V came to 0 bases and at J to 2 bases, leaving 5 bases not matched to a gene. The V gene's germline CDR1 is MNHEY and CDR2 SVGAGI. CDR3 length: 16 residues. In nucleotides, the CDR3 is TGTGCCAGCAGTTACTCCCCGGGGACAGGCAACACTGAAGCTTTCTTT. It yields the protein CASSYSPGTGNTEAFF.

This clonotype was picked up many times. The rearrangement joins TRBV7-8 to TRBJ2-1; the D is unclear. Germline-derived CDR1 and CDR2 are SGHVS and FQNEAQ. The CDR3 runs 16 residues. V was shortened by 1 base and J by 10 bases, with 20 bases between the two germline ends. CDR3 nucleotide sequence: TGTGCCAGCAGCTTAGGTGATACGGGCAGACCATGGGAGCAGTTCTTC. Residues: CASSLGDTGRPWEQFF.

V gene TRBV3-1 combines with J gene TRBJ2-7; tentative D call: TRBD1 (6 bases). The CDR3 is 14 amino acids. The V gene's germline CDR1 is LGHDT and CDR2 YNNKEL (reference sequence). Trimming shortened V by 1 base and J by 3 bases, and 10 bases separated the two germline ends. The CDR3 DNA follows: TGTGCCAGCAGCCAAGTAGGACAGATCTACGAGCAGTACTTC. It translates to CASSQVGQIYEQYF.

This sequence joins TRBV2 and TRBJ2-1, with a weak D call TRBD2 (5 bases). The CDR3 length is 15 residues. The germline V and J ends were trimmed by 6 bases and 0 bases, with 12 bases remaining between them. Germline V gene sequence: CDR1 SNHLY, CDR2 FYNNEI. CDR3 region: CASRDSESSYNEQFF. CDR3 coding DNA: TGTGCCAGCAGGGATAGCGAAAGCTCCTACAATGAGCAGTTCTTC.

The sample holds a few counts of this clonotype. The genes are TRBV6-1 and TRBJ1-2; no definite D call. The CDR3 consists of 14 residues. Germline lookup yields CDR1 MNHNS and CDR2 SASEGT. Between the trimmed V and J ends, which lost 7 bases and 1 base, there was a span of 13 bases. CDR3 DNA sequence: TGTGCCAGCACCTTAAGCCGGATTAACTATGGCTACACCTTC. Its translation is CASTLSRINYGYTF.

The chain employs TRBV5-4 and TRBJ2-2; D remains unclear. This CDR3 is built from 14 residues. The germline V gene has CDR1 SGHNT and CDR2 YYREEE (reference sequence). Trimming pared 3 bases from V and 3 bases from J, leaving 9 bases between. The CDR3: CASSSALDTGELFF. Written as DNA, the CDR3 is TGTGCCAGCAGCTCCGCGCTTGACACCGGGGAGCTGTTTTTT.

The gene calls are TRBV4-1 and TRBJ2-3, with 10 bases identical to TRBD2. Germline CDR1 and CDR2: MGHRA and YSYEKL. With V trimmed by 3 bases and J by 3 bases, 3 bases remained unmatched. The CDR3 contains 15 residues. The CDR3, as DNA: TGCGCCAGCAGCCAGACAGCGGGAGGGACAGATACGCAGTATTTT. It translates to CASSQTAGGTDTQYF.

This clonotype was observed a few times. The chain is built from TRBV12-3 or TRBV12-4 and TRBJ2-2; TRBD2 agrees at 7 bases. V lost 10 bases, J lost 8 bases, and 16 bases stayed unmatched. CDR3 size: 15 residues. CDR3 loop: CATQTWPSGTGELFF. The DNA of the CDR3 is TGTGCCACGCAAACTTGGCCTAGCGGCACAGGGGAGCTGTTTTTT.

This clonotype was counted only a few times. CDR3 sequence reads: CASTLRDTRSPLHF. The CDR3 region has the DNA TGTGCCAGCACCCTACGGGACACACGTTCACCCCTCCACTTT. V usage is TRBV27 and J usage is TRBJ1-6; D is perhaps TRBD1 (6 bases). CDR3 length: 14 amino acids. Germline V gives CDR1 MNHEY, CDR2 SMNVEV (reference sequence). V was shortened by 7 bases and J by 9 bases, with 16 bases between the two germline ends.

This clonotype has a handful of counts. J is TRBJ2-4 and V is TRBV6-1; 11 bases are a match to TRBD2. In germline, CDR1 is MNHNS, CDR2 SASEGT. The CDR3 consists of 17 residues. Trimming took 7 bases from V and 0 from J; bases not matched to a gene: 8. The CDR3 coding sequence is TGTGCCAGCATGGGACTAGCGGCGTACCTAGCCAAAAACATTCAGTACTTC. Its protein product is CASMGLAAYLAKNIQYF.

This clonotype was found many times. The genes are TRBV20-1 and TRBJ2-7, with 9 bases identical to TRBD2. The CDR3 runs 14 residues. J lost 1 base, V lost 6 bases, and 7 bases had no gene match. Germline CDR1 is DFQATT and CDR2 is SNEGSKA (reference sequence). The CDR3 here is CSARSSGDSYEQYF. For the CDR3, the DNA is TGCAGTGCACGCTCTAGCGGGGATTCCTACGAGCAGTACTTC.

This clonotype has a count of ten or more. The V gene is TRBV15, the J gene TRBJ1-5; no clear D. In germline, CDR1 is LNHNV, CDR2 YYDKDF (reference sequence). The V end lost 1 base, the J end lost 4 bases, and 8 bases lay between the germline ends. This CDR3 is built from 14 residues. Here the CDR3 DNA reads TGTGCCACCAGCAGAGTGGCAGCTAATCAGCCCCAGCATTTT. Translated: CATSRVAANQPQHF.

This clonotype was recorded many times. The chain couples TRBV10-3 to TRBJ2-1; tentatively, D is TRBD1 (6 bases). CDR3 size: 13 residues. V lost 6 bases, J lost 0 bases, and 6 bases lay in between. CDR1 is ENHRY and CDR2 is SYGVKD in the germline V gene. The CDR3 loop reads CAIRGGSYNEQFF. The CDR3, as DNA: TGTGCCATCAGAGGGGGCTCCTACAATGAGCAGTTCTTC.

As DNA, the CDR3 is TGTGCCAGCAGCTTACCAGGGAGGGTCACTGAAGCTTTCTTT. Translating gives CASSLPGRVTEAFF. The chain employs TRBV11-1 and TRBJ1-1; D may be TRBD1 (5 bases). The CDR3 extends over 14 amino acids. The germline CDR1 and CDR2 sequences are SGHAT and FQDESV (reference sequence). Trimming cost V 2 bases and J 4 bases, with 11 bases left between them.

The sample holds a few counts of this clonotype. This sequence joins TRBV5-1 and TRBJ2-1; possible D gene TRBD2, 6 bases. The CDR3 extends over 16 amino acids. V lost 5 bases and J lost 0, with 15 bases in between. From germline, CDR1 is SGHRS and CDR2 YFSETQ. CDR3 protein: CASSPFSGYSYNEQFF. The CDR3 bases are TGCGCCAGCAGTCCTTTCAGCGGGTACTCCTACAATGAGCAGTTCTTC.